A selection of T cell receptor beta chains follows, all from one sample in a study of post-analysis software for immune sequencing data. TCRdb fed the PCR reads into MiXCR, producing one record per CDR3 protein. The sample lists about 500,000 distinct CDR3 sequences, roughly 46% occurring once. The sample was blood. The receptors originated from a girl between 5 and 17 years old with multiple sclerosis. Each CDR3 is given with its conserved first and last residue. A D gene is named only where the DNA matches it firmly. Clone size is shown for a subset of rows, as once, few, many or a class of expanded clone.

D gene: TRBD1; J gene: TRBJ2-5; clone size: -; V gene: TRBV7-9; CDR3 DNA: TGTGCCAGCAGCCCAGGGGGAAAAGGGACCCAGTACTTC; CDR3 protein: CASSPGGKGTQYF
D gene: -; J gene: TRBJ2-7; clone size: -; V gene: TRBV25-1; CDR3 DNA: TGTGCCAGCAGTGAAGGGGTCAACAGGTTCAGCTCCTACGAGCAGTACTTC; CDR3 protein: CASSEGVNRFSSYEQYF
D gene: -; J gene: TRBJ1-5; clone size: once; V gene: TRBV5-1; CDR3 DNA: TGCGCCAGCAGCATCGGAGATAATCAGCCCCAGCATTTT; CDR3 protein: CASSIGDNQPQHF
D gene: TRBD2; J gene: TRBJ2-3; clone size: -; V gene: TRBV7-2; CDR3 DNA: TGTGCCGGCAGCTCATTAGCGGGAGAGGTGACAGATACGCAGTATTTT; CDR3 protein: CAGSSLAGEVTDTQYF
D gene: TRBD2; J gene: TRBJ2-1; clone size: -; V gene: TRBV4-1; CDR3 DNA: TGCGCCAGCAGCCAAGAAAGGGAGGGAGCTATCAATGAGCAGTTCTTC; CDR3 protein: CASSQEREGAINEQFF
D gene: -; J gene: TRBJ2-7; clone size: -; V gene: TRBV12-3/TRBV12-4; CDR3 DNA: TGTGCCAGCACTCGAGCGGGTAGGTCCTACGAGCAGTACTTC; CDR3 protein: CASTRAGRSYEQYF
D gene: -; J gene: TRBJ1-2; clone size: -; V gene: TRBV28; CDR3 DNA: TGTGCCAGCAGTGGACCTCATCCCGCCGGCCAGGGAACCCGGGGACACTATGGCTACACCTTC; CDR3 protein: CASSGPHPAGQGTRGHYGYTF
D gene: -; J gene: TRBJ2-5; clone size: few; V gene: TRBV4-2; CDR3 DNA: TGTGCCAGCAGCCAAGAAATTAGCGGTACCCAAGAGACCCAGTACTTC; CDR3 protein: CASSQEISGTQETQYF
D gene: TRBD1; J gene: TRBJ2-3; clone size: -; V gene: TRBV9; CDR3 DNA: TGTGCCAGCAGCGTAGGGACAGGGGTATTGGATACGCAGTATTTT; CDR3 protein: CASSVGTGVLDTQYF
D gene: -; J gene: TRBJ2-1; clone size: -; V gene: TRBV7-2; CDR3 DNA: TGTGCCAGCAGCTTAGTAGGCAGGACATCCTCCTACAATGAGCAGTTCTTC; CDR3 protein: CASSLVGRTSSYNEQFF
D gene: TRBD1; J gene: TRBJ1-5; clone size: few; V gene: TRBV6-4; CDR3 DNA: TGTGCCAGCACCGGGACAGGGATGGATCAGCCCCAGCATTTT; CDR3 protein: CASTGTGMDQPQHF
D gene: TRBD1; J gene: TRBJ1-5; clone size: few; V gene: TRBV4-2; CDR3 DNA: TGTGCCAGCAGTCACTCGGGACAGGGCACACAGCCCCAGCATTTT; CDR3 protein: CASSHSGQGTQPQHF
D gene: -; J gene: TRBJ2-1; clone size: once; V gene: TRBV5-1; CDR3 DNA: TGCACCAGCAGCGAGGACTTTATTGAGCAGTTCTTC; CDR3 protein: CTSSEDFIEQFF
D gene: -; J gene: TRBJ2-2; clone size: -; V gene: TRBV12-3/TRBV12-4; CDR3 DNA: TGTGCCAGCAACGGGATAAGGACCGGGGAGCTGTTTTTT; CDR3 protein: CASNGIRTGELFF
D gene: -; J gene: TRBJ1-2; clone size: -; V gene: TRBV7-2; CDR3 DNA: TGTGCCAGCAGCTCCCTAAACCTTCAGGGGAATGGCTACACCTTC; CDR3 protein: CASSSLNLQGNGYTF